This note documents a single T cell receptor beta chain sequence. Its antigen is currently unknown. This entry comes from a study of OX40 agonist ivuxolimab in advanced cancers. About the research overall: Participants could have had prior anti-PD-1, anti-PD-L1 or anti-CTLA-4 therapy, and about 40% had some. Partial responses were achieved by three patients, of whom one had hepatocellular carcinoma and two had cutaneous melanoma. Study-level points and caveats: The study observed clonal expansion of CD4+ and CD8+ blood T cells by week 6 at 0.1 to 3.0 mg/kg.

CDR1 MNHEY and CDR2 SVGAGI come from the germline V gene. V was pared by 6 bases and J by 3 bases, with 11 bases between. The CDR3 runs 13 residues. Assay: immunoSEQ multiplex PCR; the TCRdb copy retains only in-frame clones and omits some. The repertoire holds roughly 80,000 clones, about 88% seen once, with roughly 1.9% in the top ten. If patients had autoimmune disease history or systemic immunosuppression, they were excluded. The J gene is TRBJ1-2, the V gene TRBV6-5, with D maybe TRBD1 (6 bases). This specimen was CD4+ or CD8+ T cells sorted from blood, taken in a trial of the OX40 agonist ivuxolimab. The TCR originated in an adult with an advanced solid tumor such as melanoma, head and neck, liver or kidney cancer. CDR3 sequence reads: CASSRGADYGYTF. The CDR3 DNA reads as TGTGCCAGCAGCAGGGGAGCGGACTATGGCTACACCTTC.